The clone carrying this TCR beta chain was picked up one time. The data originate from a study of blood T cell repertoires in COVID-19. Study information: Samples of COVID-19 (acute and convalescent) were obtained from the United States, Italy and Spain. PBMCs, B-cell-depleted T cells, or T cells provided the cDNA or gDNA that made up the material.

CDR3 size: 13 residues. The V and J ends lost 3 bases and 10 bases respectively, with 16 bases between them. Germline V gene sequence: CDR1 DFQATT, CDR2 SNEGSKA (reference sequence). During active infection, Seattle patients enrolled and were then monitored through disease. The authors' processing: Amplification of reference gene primers provided the estimated nucleated cell counts. Method: immunoSEQ multiplex PCR; TCRdb's copy keeps in-frame clones and lacks some. V and J calls and clone size follow that table, whereas D and trimming were derived from the DNA. In the table there are about 68,000 clones, 90% of which are singletons.

Sequencing was carried out using peripheral blood. The sequence derives from a man in his forties or fifties with COVID-19, enrolled during active disease. The chain recombines TRBV20-1 with TRBJ1-5, with D perhaps matching TRBD1 (6 bases). DNA for the CDR3: TGCAGTGCTAGTGAGGGGGGGCCAGAACCCCAGCATTTT. The encoded protein is CSASEGGPEPQHF.